This entry lists 32 T cell receptor beta chains sequenced from one sample in a study of T-cell reconstitution after alpha-beta-depleted transplantation in children. Unique molecular identifiers featured in how the TCRbeta library was prepared. TCRdb fed the PCR reads into MiXCR, producing one record per CDR3 protein. The sample has 700,000 to 950,000 distinct CDR3 sequences, roughly 16% seen once. The sequenced sample was PBMCs, mostly from graft donor cells, obtained 360 days after TCRalphabeta/CD19-depleted stem cell transplant. These receptors all stem from a male patient between 5 and 17 years old who had a stem cell transplant for acute lymphoblastic leukemia, so the T cells may come from the graft donor.

At least ten counts were recorded for this clonotype. Germline is not matched at one junction end, which may reflect a read error. The chain couples TRBV12-3 or TRBV12-4 to TRBJ2-5; TRBD1 aligns across 8 bases. The CDR3 extends over 14 amino acids. CDR3 sequence reads: CASSFGTGQETQYF. The CDR3 DNA reads as TGCGCCAGCAGCTTCGGGACAGGTCAAGAGACCCAGTACTTC.

In this sample, this clonotype turned up a few times. The gene calls are TRBV25-1 and TRBJ1-1; no definite D call. The CDR3 totals 21 residues. Germline CDR1 and CDR2: MGHDK and SYGVNS. Trimming cost V 6 bases and J 0 bases, with 32 bases left between them. CDR3 residues: CASSPLLPTRGVQGMNTEAFF. CDR3 nucleotides: TGTGCCAGCAGCCCCCTCCTCCCGACCCGGGGTGTGCAAGGGATGAACACTGAAGCTTTCTTT.

The chain links TRBV7-3 to TRBJ1-1; D is uncertain. The germline gives CDR1 SGHTA, CDR2 FQGTGA. This CDR3 has 13 amino acids. V was cut by 3 bases and J by 1 base, with 6 bases left in between. CDR3 in amino acids: CASSFAPNTEAFF. CDR3 in DNA: TGTGCCAGCAGCTTCGCCCCGAACACTGAAGCTTTCTTT.

The rearrangement joins TRBV12-3 or TRBV12-4 to TRBJ2-1; the D is unclear. The CDR3 loop spans 19 amino acids. Trimming pared 7 bases from V and 1 base from J, leaving 26 bases between. This CDR3 is CASINRASARYGSYNEQFF. The CDR3 coding sequence is TGTGCCAGCATTAACCGGGCCTCTGCGAGGTATGGATCCTACAATGAGCAGTTCTTC.

The chain links TRBV12-3 or TRBV12-4 to TRBJ1-1; no clear D gene. CDR3 length equals 13 residues. The germline V and J ends were trimmed by 3 bases and 5 bases, with 10 bases remaining between them. This chain's CDR3 is CASSFAGRTEAFF. CDR3 bases: TGTGCCAGCAGTTTCGCGGGGAGGACTGAAGCTTTCTTT.

This chain links TRBV2 with TRBJ2-3; 10 bases agree with TRBD2. Losses at the gene ends were 6 bases for V and 2 bases for J; bases not matched to a gene: 5. This CDR3 is 15 amino acids long. CDR1 SNHLY and CDR2 FYNNEI come from the germline V gene. In DNA form, the CDR3 reads TGTGCCAGCAGGCCTAGCGGGAGACTCACAGATACGCAGTATTTT. This gives the protein CASRPSGRLTDTQYF.

The chain links TRBV13 to TRBJ1-6; D is ambiguous. Between the trimmed V and J ends, which lost 0 bases and 7 bases, there was a span of 7 bases. CDR1 is PRHDT and CDR2 is FYEKMQ in the germline V gene (reference sequence). This CDR3 region has 14 residues. The CDR3 is CASSLGTDNSPLHF. CDR3 bases: TGTGCCAGCAGCTTAGGTACGGACAATTCACCCCTCCACTTT. Filled out from reference TRBV13 and TRBJ1-6, the complete variable domain reads AAGVIQSPRHLIKEKRETATLKCYPIPRHDTVYWYQQGPGQDPQFLISFYEKMQSDKGSIPDRFSAQQFSDYHSELNMSSLELGDSALYFCASSLGTDNSPLHFGNGTRLTVT.

This clonotype was picked up a small number of times. The chain combines TRBV12-3 or TRBV12-4 with TRBJ2-1, with TRBD1 matching over 9 bases. The CDR3 has 15 amino acids. V was clipped by 7 bases and J by 9 bases; unmatched bases: 13. CDR3: CASTLAGTGIGEQFF. The CDR3 bases are TGTGCCAGCACCCTGGCCGGGACAGGGATCGGTGAGCAGTTCTTC.

The genes are TRBV6-2 or TRBV6-3 and TRBJ2-3; possible D gene TRBD1, 6 bases. The V gene's germline CDR1 is MNHEY and CDR2 SVGEGT. The CDR3 has 15 amino acids. Trimming stripped 5 bases from V and 8 bases from J, with 20 bases between. The CDR3 coding sequence is TGTGCCAGCAGTGACGGACCCATCAAAGGGGGTACGCAGTATTTT. Encoded protein: CASSDGPIKGGTQYF.

This chain connects TRBV5-5 to TRBJ1-1; 8 bases map to TRBD1. Germline lookup yields CDR1 SGHKS and CDR2 YYEKEE (reference sequence). This CDR3 has 15 amino acids. With 3 bases clipped from V and 10 bases from J, the junction kept 14 bases outside the gene matches. The CDR3 protein is CASSSPMTGDSGAFF. CDR3 DNA: TGTGCCAGCAGCTCGCCCATGACAGGGGATAGCGGAGCTTTCTTT.

The chain recombines TRBV7-8 with TRBJ2-2; D is unresolved. CDR3 size: 20 residues. Germline V gives CDR1 SGHVS, CDR2 FQNEAQ. V was cut by 1 base and J by 0 bases, with 21 bases left in between. DNA of the CDR3: TGTGCCAGCAGCTTAGTCTGGCAGGACCTTCGTTCTGCGAACACCGGGGAGCTGTTTTTT. Encoded protein: CASSLVWQDLRSANTGELFF.

This rearrangement joins TRBV27 to TRBJ1-5, with TRBD1 matching over 9 bases. Germline V CDR1 and CDR2: MNHEY, SMNVEV (reference sequence). The CDR3 loop spans 16 amino acids. The trim removed 5 bases at V and 3 bases at J, leaving 8 bases unmatched. The CDR3 reads CASSPDRGGNNQPQHF. The CDR3 DNA follows: TGTGCCAGCAGTCCGGACAGGGGAGGGAACAATCAGCCCCAGCATTTT.

The gene calls are TRBV7-3 and TRBJ2-5; D perhaps matches TRBD2 (6 bases). The CDR3 extends over 13 amino acids. V was trimmed by 5 bases and J by 5 bases, leaving 12 bases between them. Germline V gives CDR1 SGHTA, CDR2 FQGTGA. CDR3 nucleotides: TGTGCCAGCAGCCGGAGCGGGTCCGAGACCCAGTACTTC. Its protein is CASSRSGSETQYF.

This clonotype was detected only a few times. The rearrangement links TRBV20-1 to TRBJ1-1, with D unresolved. The germline CDR1 and CDR2 sequences are DFQATT and SNEGSKA (reference sequence). V gave up 2 bases and J gave up 4 bases, with 14 bases separating them. The CDR3 spans 14 residues. The CDR3 spells CSARSTLVRTEAFF. The DNA of the CDR3 is TGCAGTGCTAGATCAACCCTGGTGCGCACTGAAGCTTTCTTT.

The chain joins TRBV5-1 to TRBJ2-6; D is undetermined. Trimming took 4 bases from V and 1 from J, leaving 21 bases between them. The CDR3 extends over 19 amino acids. Germline V gene data show CDR1 as SGHRS and CDR2 as YFSETQ. The CDR3 DNA sequence: TGCGCCAGCAGCGAACCAAGGGTTAATAGTCCATCTGGGGCCAACGTCCTGACTTTC. Translating gives CASSEPRVNSPSGANVLTF.

This clonotype has a handful of counts. The chain employs TRBV4-1 and TRBJ1-4, with D possibly matching TRBD1 (6 bases). The V gene's germline CDR1 is MGHRA and CDR2 YSYEKL. The germline V and J ends were trimmed by 4 bases and 7 bases, with 16 bases remaining between them. The CDR3 is 15 amino acids. The chain's CDR3 is CASSPSTGWSEKLFF. CDR3 sequence (DNA): TGCGCCAGCAGCCCATCTACAGGGTGGAGTGAAAAACTGTTTTTT.

This clonotype showed up just a few times. CDR3 nucleotide sequence: TGTGCCAGCAGCGCACAGACCGACTACGAGCAGTACTTC. Protein sequence: CASSAQTDYEQYF. The chain joins TRBV7-2 to TRBJ2-7; D unclear. CDR1 is SGHTA, CDR2 FQGNSA, per germline. This CDR3 has 13 residues. Trimming cost V 5 bases and J 3 bases, with 11 bases left between them.

This clonotype was found many times. The chain couples TRBV5-1 to TRBJ2-1; 12 positions agree with TRBD2. V shed 4 bases and J 3 bases; nucleotides not matched to a gene: 8. This CDR3 has 17 amino acids. From germline, CDR1 is SGHRS and CDR2 YFSETQ. The CDR3 bases are TGCGCCAGCAGCAGCGAACCGGGACTAGCGGGCTACAATGAGCAGTTCTTC. It encodes CASSSEPGLAGYNEQFF. The whole variable domain, filled in from reference TRBV5-1 and TRBJ2-1, reads KAGVTQTPRYLIKTRGQQVTLSCSPISGHRSVSWYQQTPGQGLQFLFEYFSETQRNKGNFPGRFSGRQFSNSRSEMNVSTLELGDSALYLCASSSEPGLAGYNEQFFGPGTRLTVL.

This clonotype showed up many times. V usage is TRBV27 and J usage is TRBJ2-7; D is perhaps TRBD1 (6 bases). V was clipped by 3 bases and J by 6 bases, with 21 bases between them. In germline, CDR1 is MNHEY, CDR2 SMNVEV (reference sequence). The CDR3 spans 16 residues. Written as DNA, the CDR3 is TGTGCCAGCAGTTTCTCTTCGGACAGCCACCCTCCCGAGCAGTACTTC. This gives the protein CASSFSSDSHPPEQYF.

This clonotype appeared a few times. The CDR3 spells CASSLGRLAGGYQETQYF. The CDR3 DNA reads TGTGCCAGCAGCTTAGGCCGACTAGCGGGAGGTTACCAAGAGACCCAGTACTTC. J is TRBJ2-5 and V is TRBV13, with 13 bases that match TRBD2. V was clipped by 0 bases and J by 0 bases; unmatched bases: 4. The CDR3 consists of 18 residues. Germline V gives CDR1 PRHDT, CDR2 FYEKMQ (reference sequence).

Only a few counts were recorded for this clonotype. The gene calls are TRBV10-3 and TRBJ2-1, with D possibly TRBD2 on 6 matching bases. The CDR3 extends over 15 amino acids. The V gene's germline CDR1 is ENHRY and CDR2 SYGVKD. Trimming took off 0 bases at V and 9 bases at J, with 15 bases between the two ends. For the CDR3, the DNA is TGTGCCATCAGTGAGTCAGGAGGGGATTCGGGTGAGCAGTTCTTC. Protein sequence: CAISESGGDSGEQFF.

The chain combines TRBV7-9 with TRBJ2-2; TRBD1 might be the D (6 bases). Germline V lookup: CDR1 SEHNR, CDR2 FQNEAQ (reference sequence). V lost 7 bases, J lost 0 bases, and 12 bases lay in between. The CDR3 is made up of 15 amino acids. The CDR3 reads CASTGQNPNTGELFF. In nucleotides, the CDR3 is TGTGCCAGCACAGGACAGAACCCGAACACCGGGGAGCTGTTTTTT.

This clonotype was counted between two and nine times. The chain has TRBV27 and TRBJ2-7, with D tentatively TRBD1 (6 bases). CDR1 is MNHEY and CDR2 is SMNVEV in the germline V gene (reference sequence). Trimming left V 7 bases short and J 4 bases short, with 20 bases between. The CDR3 covers 15 residues. CDR3 in amino acids: CASTPLGASGYEQYF. CDR3 coding DNA: TGTGCCAGCACGCCCCTGGGGGCTTCGGGTTACGAGCAGTACTTC.

This clonotype was picked up a small number of times. The chain links TRBV19 to TRBJ2-1; 7 bases are shared with TRBD1. The junction had 8 bases not matched to a gene; V was cut back by 1 base and J by 8 bases. From germline, CDR1 is LNHDA and CDR2 SQIVND (reference sequence). There are 15 residues in the CDR3. In DNA, the CDR3 is TGTGCCAGTAGTATAGTTCAGGGGGTAGGCGATGAGCAGTTCTTC. It yields the protein CASSIVQGVGDEQFF.

The chain couples TRBV7-6 to TRBJ2-5, with 7 positions matching TRBD2. CDR1 is SGHVS, CDR2 FNYEAQ, per germline. V gave up 1 base and J gave up 3 bases; unmatched junction bases: 5. The CDR3 runs to 15 residues. The CDR3 reads CASSLGRLAEETQYF. Here the CDR3 DNA reads TGTGCCAGCAGCTTAGGCCGGCTAGCGGAAGAGACCCAGTACTTC.

This clonotype appeared many times. The junction does not match germline at one end; this may be a read error. The chain links TRBV5-1 to TRBJ2-5, with D unclear. Germline lookup yields CDR1 SGHRS and CDR2 YFSETQ. The CDR3 spans 11 residues. The chain's CDR3 is CASSFGETQYF. CDR3 DNA: TGTGCCAGCAGTTTTGGAGAGACCCAGTACTTC.

This clonotype was seen a few times. The V call is TRBV5-5, the J call TRBJ2-7; D might be TRBD2 (5 bases). Germline CDR1 is SGHKS and CDR2 is YYEKEE (reference sequence). Trimming shortened V by 1 base and J by 3 bases, and 17 bases separated the two germline ends. The CDR3 has 16 residues. The CDR3 sequence is CASSLRETLSIYEQYF. CDR3 bases: TGTGCCAGCAGCTTGAGGGAGACTCTGAGCATCTACGAGCAGTACTTC.

This clonotype was detected many times. This chain uses TRBV4-2 with TRBJ2-5, with D unresolved. Germline V gene lookup returns CDR1 LGHNA and CDR2 YNFKEQ. With 3 bases removed from V and 5 bases from J, the gap between germline ends came to 13 bases. This CDR3 is built from 14 residues. The CDR3 coding sequence is TGTGCCAGCAGCCAGCCCAATGCAGAGGAGACCCAGTACTTC. Protein product: CASSQPNAEETQYF.

This rearrangement joins TRBV7-9 to TRBJ1-5; D is perhaps TRBD1 (6 bases). The V and J ends lost 1 base and 7 bases respectively, with 20 bases between them. Germline loops: CDR1 SEHNR, CDR2 FQNEAQ (reference sequence). This CDR3 comprises 17 residues. CDR3 in amino acids: CASSLGDKGWRLQPQHF. In DNA form, the CDR3 reads TGTGCCAGCAGCTTAGGGGACAAGGGGTGGAGGTTACAGCCCCAGCATTTT.

This clonotype was detected a few times. This sequence joins TRBV12-3 or TRBV12-4 and TRBJ2-1; 7 positions match TRBD2. The CDR3 is 14 amino acids. V dropped 7 bases and J dropped 3; count of bases not matched to a gene: 6. As DNA, the CDR3 is TGTGCCAGCAACTTAGGGACTAACTACAATGAGCAGTTCTTC. This sequence encodes CASNLGTNYNEQFF.

The chain uses TRBV12-3 or TRBV12-4 and TRBJ2-1; unclear D gene. V gave up 6 bases and J gave up 10 bases, with 13 bases separating them. The CDR3 runs 12 residues. The CDR3 DNA reads as TGTGCCAGCAGCCCCTTTCTCTGGGAGCAGTTCTTC. Translated, it gives CASSPFLWEQFF.

The genes are TRBV18 and TRBJ2-1; possibly TRBD1 for D (5 bases). CDR3 length equals 14 residues. The V end was cut by 8 bases, the J end by 2 bases, with 13 bases between. Germline V gene sequence: CDR1 KGHSH, CDR2 LQKENI. The CDR3 sequence is CASGVQGPYNEQFF. Written as DNA, the CDR3 is TGTGCCAGCGGAGTTCAGGGCCCCTACAATGAGCAGTTCTTC.